The following is a T cell receptor (beta chain) sequence with its context. The data stem from a study of blood T cells in healthy people across ages. A second about 6 to 12 cycle PCR used barcoded and J-beta primers. Every single cDNA molecule received a tag from a template-switch adaptor with 12 random nucleotides. TCRdb independently ran MiXCR on the 5' RACE reads; one entry per CDR3 protein. The table includes roughly 800,000 distinct CDR3 sequences, nearly 60% detected once. This clonotype was sampled from a man aged 25-40 years in good health. Sequencing used blood.

The CDR3 is CASSSQGHQPQHF. CDR3 DNA: TGTGCCAGCAGCTCCCAGGGGCATCAGCCCCAGCATTTT. This sequence joins TRBV7-2 and TRBJ1-5, with D perhaps matching TRBD1 (6 bases). V was shortened by 4 bases and J by 5 bases, with 9 bases between the two germline ends. The CDR3 contains 13 residues. Germline assignment: CDR1 SGHTA and CDR2 FQGNSA. The full variable domain, with the rest looked up from reference TRBV7-2 and TRBJ1-5, is GAGVSQSPSNKVTEKGKDVELRCDPISGHTALYWYRQSLGQGLEFLIYFQGNSAPDKSGLPSDRFSAERTGGSVSTLTIQRTQQEDSAVYLCASSSQGHQPQHFGDGTRLSIL.